Here is one TCR beta chain with its context. The antigen is unknown. This entry comes from a study of shared clonotypes between healthy human individuals. Overall study context: Per-donor plates numbered three CD4 naive, three CD4 memory, two CD8 naive and one CD8 memory.

Regarding the study as a whole: Some clonotypes were shared by all four sorted-subset donors, while others were not shared. The non-shared ones had lower generation probabilities than the shared ones.

Into CD45RA+ naive and CD45RA-negative memory subsets, the CD4+ cells were split. The test was conducted at deep level. The assay was immunoSEQ multiplex PCR, and TCRdb's table has in-frame clones only and misses some. The profile covers approximately 720,000 clones, with more than 70% appearing a single time and about 1.8% taken by the ten largest. Germline CDR1 and CDR2: SQVTM and ANQGSEA. This CDR3 is built from 14 residues. With V trimmed by 8 bases and J by 2 bases, 6 bases remained unmatched. The sequence was collected from a woman between 25 and 40 years old in good health. The J gene is TRBJ2-5, the V gene TRBV29-1, with 12 bases matching TRBD2. Source material: memory CD4+ T cells sorted from blood. Subset of the sample: CD45RA-negative fraction. This chain's CDR3 is CSLPGTSGQETQYF. DNA of the CDR3: TGCAGCCTACCCGGGACTAGCGGGCAAGAGACCCAGTACTTC.